This T cell receptor (beta chain) was sequenced in a study of CD8+ T cells in alopecia areata. Looking at the study overall: Treated patients' severity was scored by percentage of affected scalp area. Overall study results and limits: Under tofacitinib, numerous expanded lesional clonotypes remained detectable in scalp and blood.

cDNA prepared by RNA extraction and subsequent reverse transcription served as the template for sequencing. Here immunoSEQ multiplex PCR was the method, and the copy in TCRdb shows in-frame clones only, minus some. Among 150,000 to 200,000 clones, roughly 53% were seen once, and the ten largest hold roughly 13%. With 2 bases removed from V and 5 bases from J, the gap between germline ends came to 15 bases. In germline, CDR1 is GTSNPN, CDR2 SVGIG (reference sequence). The CDR3 contains 14 residues. Described treatment: oral pan-JAK inhibitor, 5-10 mg twice daily. Individuals with alopecia areata gave both lesional scalp punch biopsies and peripheral blood for collection. A word on this clone: The target antigen is unknown.

Sequencing used CD8+ T cells sorted from blood, obtained at week 24, from a patient treated with tofacitinib. J is TRBJ2-5 and V is TRBV30, with D possibly TRBD2 on 5 matching bases. This receptor was identified in a human donor with alopecia areata. The CDR3 DNA follows: TGTGCCTGGAGTTTGGGAGACAATCTGGAGACCCAGTACTTC. It translates to CAWSLGDNLETQYF.